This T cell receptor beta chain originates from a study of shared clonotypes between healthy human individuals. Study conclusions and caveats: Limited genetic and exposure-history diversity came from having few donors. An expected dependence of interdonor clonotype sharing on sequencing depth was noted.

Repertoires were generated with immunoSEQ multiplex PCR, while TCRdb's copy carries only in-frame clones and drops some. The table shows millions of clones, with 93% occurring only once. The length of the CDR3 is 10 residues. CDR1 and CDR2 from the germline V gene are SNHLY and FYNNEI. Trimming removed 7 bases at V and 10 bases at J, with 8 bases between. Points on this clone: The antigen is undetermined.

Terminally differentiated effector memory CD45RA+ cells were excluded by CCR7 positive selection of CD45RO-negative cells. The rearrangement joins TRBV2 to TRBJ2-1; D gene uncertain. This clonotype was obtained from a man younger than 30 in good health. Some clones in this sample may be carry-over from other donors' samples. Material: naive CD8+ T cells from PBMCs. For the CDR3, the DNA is TGTGCCAGCACCGTCGGAGAGCAGTTCTTC. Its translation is CASTVGEQFF.